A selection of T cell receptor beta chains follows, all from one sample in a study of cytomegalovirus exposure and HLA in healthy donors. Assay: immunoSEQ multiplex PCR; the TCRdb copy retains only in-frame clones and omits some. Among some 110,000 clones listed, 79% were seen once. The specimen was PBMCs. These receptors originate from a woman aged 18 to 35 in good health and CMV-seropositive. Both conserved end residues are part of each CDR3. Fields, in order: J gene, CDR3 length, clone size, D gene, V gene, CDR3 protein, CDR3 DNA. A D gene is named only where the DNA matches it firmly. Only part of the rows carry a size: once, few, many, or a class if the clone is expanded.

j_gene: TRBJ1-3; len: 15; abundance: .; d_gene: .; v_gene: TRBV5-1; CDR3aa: CASSLGTAGQDTIYF; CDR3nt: TGCGCCAGCAGCCTGGGGACCGCGGGGCAGGACACCATATATTTT
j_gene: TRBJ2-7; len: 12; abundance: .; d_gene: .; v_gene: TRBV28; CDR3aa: CASSPGGYEQYF; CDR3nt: TGTGCCAGCAGTCCAGGGGGGTACGAGCAGTACTTC
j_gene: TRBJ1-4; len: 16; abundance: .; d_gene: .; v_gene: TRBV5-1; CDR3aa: CASSLVATVPNEKLFF; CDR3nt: TGCGCCAGCAGCTTGGTCGCCACAGTACCTAATGAAAAACTGTTTTTT
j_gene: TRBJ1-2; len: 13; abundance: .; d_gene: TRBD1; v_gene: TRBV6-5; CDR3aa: CASTRGRIYGYTF; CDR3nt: TGTGCCAGCACCAGGGGGCGGATCTATGGCTACACCTTC
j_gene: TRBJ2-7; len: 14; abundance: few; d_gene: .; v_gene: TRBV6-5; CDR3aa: CASTIDRFAYEQYF; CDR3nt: TGTGCCAGCACTATAGACAGGTTCGCTTACGAGCAGTACTTC
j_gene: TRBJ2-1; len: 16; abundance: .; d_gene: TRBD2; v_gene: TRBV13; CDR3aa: CASSTRGLAGVNEQFF; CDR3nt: TGTGCCAGCAGCACCCGAGGACTAGCGGGAGTTAATGAGCAGTTCTTC
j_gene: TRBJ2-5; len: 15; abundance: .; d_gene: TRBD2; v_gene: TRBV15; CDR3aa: CATSRDSRTRETQYF; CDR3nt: TGTGCCACCAGCAGAGATAGTAGGACTAGGGAGACCCAGTACTTC
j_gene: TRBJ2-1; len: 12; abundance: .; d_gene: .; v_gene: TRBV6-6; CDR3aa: CASSYRGNEQFF; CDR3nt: TGTGCCAGCAGTTACCGCGGGAATGAGCAGTTCTTC
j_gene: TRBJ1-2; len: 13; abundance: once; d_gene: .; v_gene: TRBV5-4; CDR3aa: CASSLVGAGGYTF; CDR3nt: TGTGCCAGCAGCTTGGTGGGGGCTGGAGGCTACACCTTC
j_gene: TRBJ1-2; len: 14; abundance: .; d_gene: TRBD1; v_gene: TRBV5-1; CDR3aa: CASSSWDRGPGYTF; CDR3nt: TGCGCCAGCAGCTCGTGGGACAGGGGGCCTGGCTACACCTTC
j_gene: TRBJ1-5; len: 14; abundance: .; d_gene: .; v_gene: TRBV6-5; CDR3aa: CASSYSGGNQPQHF; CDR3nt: TGTGCCAGCAGTTATTCGGGTGGGAATCAGCCCCAGCATTTT
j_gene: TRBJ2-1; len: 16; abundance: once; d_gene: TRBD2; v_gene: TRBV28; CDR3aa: CASLPLRTSGSGEQFF; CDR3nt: TGTGCCAGCCTCCCCCTTCGAACTAGCGGGAGTGGTGAGCAGTTCTTC
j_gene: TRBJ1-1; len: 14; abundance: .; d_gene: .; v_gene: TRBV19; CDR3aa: CASSYTDRMTEAFF; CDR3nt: TGTGCCAGTAGCTATACTGACAGAATGACTGAAGCTTTCTTT
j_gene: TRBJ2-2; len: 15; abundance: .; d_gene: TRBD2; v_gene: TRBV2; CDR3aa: CASGGRASGTGELFF; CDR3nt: TGTGCCAGCGGAGGGAGGGCCTCGGGCACCGGGGAGCTGTTTTTT
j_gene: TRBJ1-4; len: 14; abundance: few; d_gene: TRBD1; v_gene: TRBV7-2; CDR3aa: CASSLTGGNEKLFF; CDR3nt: TGTGCCAGCAGCCTGACAGGGGGAAATGAAAAACTGTTTTTT
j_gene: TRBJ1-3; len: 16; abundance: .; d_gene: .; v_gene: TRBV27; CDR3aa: CASIEDRFLSGNTIYF; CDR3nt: TGTGCCAGCATCGAAGACAGATTTCTCTCTGGAAACACCATATATTTT
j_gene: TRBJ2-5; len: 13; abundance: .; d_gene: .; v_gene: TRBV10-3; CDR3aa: CAISVRGGETQYF; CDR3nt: TGTGCCATCAGTGTGCGGGGTGGGGAGACCCAGTACTTC
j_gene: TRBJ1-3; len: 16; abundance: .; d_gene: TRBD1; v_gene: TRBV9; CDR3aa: CASSPWGQSSGNTIYF; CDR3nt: TGTGCCAGCAGCCCGTGGGGACAGAGCTCTGGAAACACCATATATTTT
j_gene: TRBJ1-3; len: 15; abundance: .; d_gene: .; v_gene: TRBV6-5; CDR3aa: CASSRDRGSGNTIYF; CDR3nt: TGTGCCAGCAGCCGGGATCGGGGCTCTGGAAACACCATATATTTT
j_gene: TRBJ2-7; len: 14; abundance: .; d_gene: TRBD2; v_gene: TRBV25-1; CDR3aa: CASSARLAAPEQYF; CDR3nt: TGTGCCAGCAGTGCCCGACTAGCGGCTCCTGAGCAGTACTTC
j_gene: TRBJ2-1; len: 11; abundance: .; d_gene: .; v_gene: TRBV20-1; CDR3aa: CSASSQAPHFF; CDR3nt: TGCAGTGCTAGCTCTCAGGCCCCGCATTTCTTC
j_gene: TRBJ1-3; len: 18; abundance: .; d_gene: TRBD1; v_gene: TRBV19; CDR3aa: CASSRTGGWRVSGNTIYF; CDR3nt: TGTGCCAGTAGTAGGACAGGGGGCTGGCGAGTCTCTGGAAACACCATATATTTT
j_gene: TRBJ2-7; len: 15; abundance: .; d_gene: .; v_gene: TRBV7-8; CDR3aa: CASSSGGPLGSEQYF; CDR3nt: TGTGCCAGCAGCTCGGGCGGGCCCCTCGGATCCGAGCAGTACTTC
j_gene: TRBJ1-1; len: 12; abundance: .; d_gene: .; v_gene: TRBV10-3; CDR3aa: CAISEGGTEAFF; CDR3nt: TGTGCCATCAGTGAAGGGGGCACTGAAGCTTTCTTT
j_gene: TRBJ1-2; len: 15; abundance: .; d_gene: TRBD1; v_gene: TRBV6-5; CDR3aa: CASSYHRQGPVDYTF; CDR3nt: TGTGCCAGCAGTTACCACCGACAGGGCCCGGTTGACTACACCTTC
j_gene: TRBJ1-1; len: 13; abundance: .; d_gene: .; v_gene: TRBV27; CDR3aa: CASSAFRGGEAFF; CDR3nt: TGTGCCAGCAGTGCCTTCCGAGGAGGGGAGGCTTTCTTT
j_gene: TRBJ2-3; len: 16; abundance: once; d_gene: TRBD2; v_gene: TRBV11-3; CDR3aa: CASSPRTSGSPDTQYF; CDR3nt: TGTGCCAGCAGCCCTCGGACTAGCGGGAGCCCAGATACGCAGTATTTT
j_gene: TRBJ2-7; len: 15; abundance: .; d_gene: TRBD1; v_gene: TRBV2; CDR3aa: CASSFSTGTSYEQYF; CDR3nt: TGTGCCAGCAGTTTCTCGACAGGGACCTCCTACGAGCAGTACTTC
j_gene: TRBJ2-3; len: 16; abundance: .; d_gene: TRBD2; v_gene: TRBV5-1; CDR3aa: CASSLGLAASTDTQYF; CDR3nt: TGCGCCAGCAGCTTGGGTCTAGCGGCTAGCACAGATACGCAGTATTTT
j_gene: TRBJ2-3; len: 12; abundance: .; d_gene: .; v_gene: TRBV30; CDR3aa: CAWTDLTDTQYF; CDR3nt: TGTGCCTGGACTGATCTAACAGATACGCAGTATTTT
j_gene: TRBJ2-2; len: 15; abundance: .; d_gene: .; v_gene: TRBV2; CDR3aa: CASSALKGRTGELFF; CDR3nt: TGTGCCAGCAGTGCTCTCAAAGGGAGGACCGGGGAGCTGTTTTTT
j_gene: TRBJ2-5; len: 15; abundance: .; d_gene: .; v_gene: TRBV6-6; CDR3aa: CASSYLQGGGETQYF; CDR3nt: TGTGCCAGCAGTTACCTCCAGGGAGGAGGGGAGACCCAGTACTTC
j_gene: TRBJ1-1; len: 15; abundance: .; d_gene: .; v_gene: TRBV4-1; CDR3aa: CASGPQGPPNTEAFF; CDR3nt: TGCGCCAGCGGGCCCCAGGGGCCACCGAACACTGAAGCTTTCTTT
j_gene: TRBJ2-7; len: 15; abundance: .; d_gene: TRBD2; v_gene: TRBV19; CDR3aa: CASSFTSGSSYEQYF; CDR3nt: TGTGCCAGTAGTTTTACTAGCGGGAGCTCCTACGAGCAGTACTTC
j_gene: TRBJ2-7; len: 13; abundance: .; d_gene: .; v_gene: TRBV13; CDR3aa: CASSRTENYEQYF; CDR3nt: TGTGCCAGCAGCCGGACAGAGAACTACGAGCAGTACTTC
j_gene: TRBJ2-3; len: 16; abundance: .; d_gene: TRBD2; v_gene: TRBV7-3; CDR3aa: CASSAGLAGGTDTQYF; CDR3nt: TGTGCCAGCAGCGCGGGACTAGCGGGAGGCACAGATACGCAGTATTTT
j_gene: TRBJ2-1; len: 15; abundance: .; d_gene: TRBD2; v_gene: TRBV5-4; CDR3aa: CASSLGQRERNEQFF; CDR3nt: TGTGCCAGCAGCTTGGGGCAGCGGGAGAGGAATGAGCAGTTCTTC
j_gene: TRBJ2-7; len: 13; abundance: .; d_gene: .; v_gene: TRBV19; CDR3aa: CASSAGTLYEQYF; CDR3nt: TGTGCCAGTAGTGCCGGGACACTCTACGAGCAGTACTTC
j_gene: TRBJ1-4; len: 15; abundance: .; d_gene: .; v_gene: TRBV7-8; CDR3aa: CASSLGSGGVVELFF; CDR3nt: TGTGCCAGCAGCTTAGGTTCGGGGGGCGTGGTGGAACTGTTTTTT
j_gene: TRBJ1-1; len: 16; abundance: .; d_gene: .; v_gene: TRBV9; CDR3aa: CASSQGGGQLNTEAFF; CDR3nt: TGTGCCAGCAGCCAAGGCGGGGGACAACTGAACACTGAAGCTTTCTTT
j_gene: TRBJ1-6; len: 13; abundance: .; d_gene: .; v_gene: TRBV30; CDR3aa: CAWSPQLGSPLHF; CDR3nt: TGTGCCTGGAGTCCGCAGCTGGGCTCACCCCTCCACTTT
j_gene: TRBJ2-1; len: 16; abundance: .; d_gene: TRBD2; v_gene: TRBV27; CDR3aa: CASTPYGTSGRDEQFF; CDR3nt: TGTGCCAGCACCCCGTACGGGACTAGCGGGAGGGATGAGCAGTTCTTC
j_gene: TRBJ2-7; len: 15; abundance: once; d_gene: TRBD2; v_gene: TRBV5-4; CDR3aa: CASSLDPGGTYEQYF; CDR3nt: TGTGCCAGCAGCTTGGATCCGGGAGGCACCTACGAGCAGTACTTC
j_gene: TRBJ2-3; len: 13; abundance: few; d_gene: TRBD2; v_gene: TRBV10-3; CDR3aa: CALRTSGTDTQYF; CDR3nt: TGTGCCTTACGGACTAGCGGCACAGATACGCAGTATTTT
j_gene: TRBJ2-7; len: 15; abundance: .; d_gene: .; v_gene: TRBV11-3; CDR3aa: CASSLRSNPNYEQYF; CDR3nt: TGTGCCAGCAGTCTTCGGTCCAACCCCAACTACGAGCAGTACTTC
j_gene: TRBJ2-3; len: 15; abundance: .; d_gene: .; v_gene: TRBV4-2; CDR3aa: CASSQPGSATDTQYF; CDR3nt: TGTGCCAGCAGCCAACCCGGCAGCGCCACAGATACGCAGTATTTT
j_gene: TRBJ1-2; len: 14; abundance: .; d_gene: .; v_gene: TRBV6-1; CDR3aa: CASKGHNRHYGYTF; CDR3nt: TGTGCCAGCAAGGGCCATAACAGGCACTATGGCTACACCTTC
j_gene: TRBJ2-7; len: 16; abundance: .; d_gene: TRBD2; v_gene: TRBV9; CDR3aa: CASSLSGLAASYEQYF; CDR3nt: TGTGCCAGCAGCCTATCCGGACTAGCGGCGTCCTACGAGCAGTACTTC
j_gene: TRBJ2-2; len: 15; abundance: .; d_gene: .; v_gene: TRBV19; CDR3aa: CASSRPVTNSGELFF; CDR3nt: TGTGCCAGTAGCCGCCCAGTGACCAACAGCGGGGAGCTGTTTTTT